This entry lists 2 T cell receptor beta chains sequenced from one sample in a study of vaccination and CD4 T cells after COVID-19. Sequencing of DNA taken from cultured CD4+ T cells relied on the Oncomine TCR Beta short-read assay. TCRdb passed the PCR reads through MiXCR, listing each CDR3 protein once. The table lists approximately 19,000 distinct CDR3 sequences, 70% of them singletons. No antigens are known for them. Treatment described: roughly 10-day PBMC culture with coronavirus spike peptide pools or control peptides (ViraFEST assay). Sequencing was performed on CD4+ T cells from blood, cultured in vitro. The receptors originated from a human donor who had recovered from COVID-19.

This clonotype was counted a few times. The CDR3 loop reads CASSLAREQFF. Written as DNA, the CDR3 is TGTGCCAGCAGCTTAGCGAGGGAGCAGTTCTTC. The V and J genes are TRBV7-9 and TRBJ2-1; D remains ambiguous. This CDR3 has 11 residues. Trimming stripped 0 bases from V and 10 bases from J, with 4 bases between. Germline V gene data show CDR1 as SEHNR and CDR2 as FQNEAQ (reference sequence).

The chain links TRBV19 to TRBJ2-3; D is possibly TRBD1 (5 bases). CDR1 is LNHDA, CDR2 SQIVND, per germline (reference sequence). V shed 6 bases and J shed 4 bases, with 11 bases lying between them. There are 13 residues in the CDR3. As DNA, the CDR3 is TGTGCCAGTAGCTCCCAGGGTGCAGATACGCAGTATTTT. Translated: CASSSQGADTQYF. The entire variable domain, with the rest obtained from reference TRBV19 and TRBJ2-3, is as follows: DGGITQSPKYLFRKEGQNVTLSCEQNLNHDAMYWYRQDPGQGLRLIYYSQIVNDFQKGDIAEGYSVSREKKESFPLTVTSAQKNPTAFYLCASSSQGADTQYFGPGTRLTVL.